The 20 T cell receptor beta chains given below trace back to one sample, sequenced in a study of CD8+ T cells in alopecia areata. The treatment is: oral pan-JAK inhibitor, 5-10 mg twice daily. RNA was isolated and reverse transcribed to cDNA, the sequencing template. Sequenced by immunoSEQ multiplex PCR; TCRdb stores in-frame clones only, minus some. The sample lists some 190,000 clones, approximately 72% occurring once. The source was CD4+ T cells sorted from blood, collected at week 44, from a patient treated with tofacitinib. Receptors originate from a human donor with alopecia areata.

This chain's CDR3 is CAIRGEGNQPQHF. In nucleotides, the CDR3 is TGTGCCATCCGGGGGGAGGGGAATCAGCCCCAGCATTTT. The chain couples TRBV10-3 to TRBJ1-5, with D possibly TRBD1 on 5 matching bases. This CDR3 is built from 13 residues. Germline CDR1 and CDR2: ENHRY and SYGVKD. Deletions cut 8 bases from V and 4 bases from J, with 12 bases between.

The V call is TRBV19, the J call TRBJ2-1, with 13 bases lining up with TRBD2. V gave up 5 bases and J gave up 9 bases; unmatched junction bases: 7. The CDR3 is made up of 15 amino acids. Per the germline V gene, CDR1 is LNHDA and CDR2 is SQIVND (reference sequence). CDR3 amino acids: CASSLLAGGPGEQFF. The CDR3 DNA reads as TGTGCCAGTAGTTTACTAGCGGGGGGGCCAGGTGAGCAGTTCTTC.

The V call is TRBV7-2, the J call TRBJ2-7; D remains unclear. CDR3 size: 14 residues. Germline V gene data show CDR1 as SGHTA and CDR2 as FQGNSA. V shed 2 bases and J shed 2 bases, with 10 bases lying between them. The CDR3 coding sequence is TGTGCCAGCAGCTTAAGCGCGATTCCCTACGAGCAGTACTTC. It codes for CASSLSAIPYEQYF.

As to this clone: At one end the junction does not follow the germline gene, possibly because of a read error. The genes are TRBV14 and TRBJ1-2; the D gene is possibly TRBD1 (5 bases). Germline CDR1 reads SGHDN; CDR2 reads FVKESK. This CDR3 is 13 amino acids long. Here the CDR3 reads CASSQRWRDVLFF. The DNA of the CDR3 is TGTGCCAGCAGCCAGAGATGGAGGGACGTACTCTTCTTC. The complete variable domain, with remaining parts taken from reference TRBV14 and TRBJ1-2, reads EAGVTQFPSHSVIEKGQTVTLRCDPISGHDNLYWYRRVMGKEIKFLLHFVKESKQDESGMPNNRFLAERTGGTYSTLKVQPAELEDSGVYFCASSQRWRDVLFFGSGTRLTVV.

The rearrangement joins TRBV5-1 to TRBJ2-1, with a tentative D call TRBD1 (6 bases). CDR3 length: 15 amino acids. Germline CDR1 is SGHRS and CDR2 is YFSETQ. V lost 3 bases to trimming and J lost 4 bases, with 14 bases between them. CDR3 sequence (DNA): TGCGCCAGCAGCTCCCTCGAGGGGGAATACAATGAGCAGTTCTTC. This codes for CASSSLEGEYNEQFF.

The V gene is TRBV25-1, the J gene TRBJ2-2; D tentatively reads TRBD1 or TRBD2 (5 bases each). The CDR3 length is 14 residues. The V end was cut by 3 bases, the J end by 9 bases, with 14 bases between. CDR1 and CDR2 (germline): MGHDK, SYGVNS. In DNA, the CDR3 is TGTGCCAGCAGTGATTGGGGTTGGGGACGGGAGCTGTTTTTT. It translates to CASSDWGWGRELFF.

The rearrangement uses TRBV18 and TRBJ1-1; D gene uncertain. Germline CDR1 KGHSH, CDR2 LQKENI. CDR3 size: 13 residues. Trimming stripped 4 bases from V and 8 bases from J, with 14 bases between. DNA of the CDR3: TGTGCCAGCTCACTAAAAGAGAACGTCGAAGCTTTCTTT. It encodes CASSLKENVEAFF.

The rearrangement links TRBV30 to TRBJ2-7; D may be TRBD2 (5 bases). The V gene lost 3 bases and the J gene lost 6 bases, with 12 bases spanning the gap. This CDR3 is 12 amino acids long. Germline CDR1 and CDR2: GTSNPN and SVGIG (reference sequence). The CDR3 region has the DNA TGTGCCTGGAGCCGGGGAGATATCGAGCAGTACTTC. It translates to CAWSRGDIEQYF.

V is TRBV5-1 and J is TRBJ1-6, with D hard to call. The germline V gene has CDR1 SGHRS and CDR2 YFSETQ. V was pared by 4 bases and J by 9 bases, with 11 bases between. This CDR3 has 13 amino acids. The chain's CDR3 is CASSLRSTSPLHF. DNA of the CDR3: TGCGCCAGCAGCCTAAGAAGCACTTCACCCCTCCACTTT.

This chain links TRBV7-3 with TRBJ2-2; TRBD2 might be the D (5 bases). This CDR3 is built from 14 residues. The germline CDR1 and CDR2 sequences are SGHTA and FQGTGA. V was shortened by 2 bases and J by 6 bases, with 10 bases between the two germline ends. Written as DNA, the CDR3 is TGTGCCAGCAGCTTAGGGTCTAGCCCCGGGGAGCTGTTTTTT. Translated, it gives CASSLGSSPGELFF.

The chain joins TRBV7-2 to TRBJ1-2; 8 bases are a match to TRBD1. The V gene end was trimmed by 5 bases and the J gene end by 3 bases; junction bases not matched to a gene: 8. Germline-derived CDR1 and CDR2 are SGHTA and FQGNSA. The CDR3 is 15 residues long. Here the CDR3 reads CASSIRQGSDYGYTF. The CDR3, as DNA: TGTGCCAGCAGCATAAGACAGGGGAGCGACTATGGCTACACCTTC.

This clone occurred a few times. The chain carries TRBV29-1 and TRBJ2-7, with 8 bases that match TRBD1. The CDR3 has 14 residues. CDR1 is SQVTM and CDR2 is ANQGSEA in the germline V gene. Unmatched junction bases numbered 13, after V lost 6 bases and J lost 6 bases. CDR3 sequence (DNA): TGCAGCGTCCTCCTTTCCCAGGGGGCGGGCGAGCAGTACTTC. As protein: CSVLLSQGAGEQYF.

This clone is a singleton in its sample. V and J are TRBV25-1 and TRBJ1-5; D not certain. V was shortened by 3 bases and J by 0 bases, with 9 bases between the two germline ends. This CDR3 comprises 15 residues. CDR1 and CDR2 (germline): MGHDK, SYGVNS. The CDR3 nucleotides are TGTGCCAGCAGTGACGGACGGAGTAGCAATCAGCCCCAGCATTTT. It codes for CASSDGRSSNQPQHF.

CDR3 region: CASSAGQGHEQYF. The CDR3 nucleotides are TGCGCCAGCAGCGCCGGACAGGGCCACGAGCAGTACTTC. This chain links TRBV5-1 with TRBJ2-7, with 8 bases lining up with TRBD1. Germline CDR1 SGHRS, CDR2 YFSETQ. Unmatched junction bases numbered 5, after V lost 4 bases and J lost 5 bases. CDR3 size: 13 residues.

This clone was counted a single time. The rearrangement uses TRBV7-9 and TRBJ2-7, with D unresolved. V was cut by 0 bases and J by 3 bases, with 12 bases left in between. From germline, CDR1 is SEHNR and CDR2 FQNEAQ (reference sequence). This CDR3 spans 15 amino acids. CDR3 protein: CASSLAALTIYEQYF. Here the CDR3 DNA reads TGTGCCAGCAGCTTAGCCGCGTTAACAATCTACGAGCAGTACTTC.

The chain uses TRBV29-1 and TRBJ2-4; D not resolved. V lost 6 bases to trimming and J lost 3 bases, with 6 bases between them. The CDR3 runs to 11 residues. Germline-derived CDR1 and CDR2 are SQVTM and ANQGSEA. The CDR3 is CSVVDKNIQYF. The CDR3 region has the DNA TGCAGCGTGGTAGACAAAAACATTCAGTACTTC.

This clone showed up just a few times. The rearrangement links TRBV19 to TRBJ1-1; D remains ambiguous. CDR1 and CDR2 from the germline V gene are LNHDA and SQIVND (reference sequence). The CDR3 totals 11 residues. Trimming took 3 bases from V and 5 from J, leaving 4 bases between them. CDR3 sequence (DNA): TGTGCCAGTAGTATTACAACTGAAGCTTTCTTT. Its translation: CASSITTEAFF. The full variable domain, its missing parts supplied by reference TRBV19 and TRBJ1-1, is DGGITQSPKYLFRKEGQNVTLSCEQNLNHDAMYWYRQDPGQGLRLIYYSQIVNDFQKGDIAEGYSVSREKKESFPLTVTSAQKNPTAFYLCASSITTEAFFGQGTRLTVV.

The genes are TRBV28 and TRBJ1-1; 8 bases agree with TRBD1. Germline V gene data show CDR1 as MDHEN and CDR2 as SYDVKM. The CDR3 spans 14 residues. V lost 10 bases to trimming and J lost 0 bases; unmatched junction nucleotides: 7. CDR3 nucleotides: TGTGCCATAACAGGGGGTGGGATGAACACTGAAGCTTTCTTT. This codes for CAITGGGMNTEAFF.

A note on this clone: The sample holds other DNA sequences that translate to the same CDR3. CDR3 protein: CASSLDRSYEQYF. CDR3 sequence (DNA): TGCGCCAGCAGCTTGGACCGTTCCTACGAGCAGTACTTC. This chain joins TRBV5-1 and TRBJ2-7; D unclear. The ends were cut back, 0 bases at V and 1 base at J, with 5 bases in the middle. The V gene's germline CDR1 is SGHRS and CDR2 YFSETQ. This CDR3 comprises 13 residues.

V gene TRBV7-9 combines with J gene TRBJ1-1, with D possibly being TRBD1 (6 bases). There are 12 residues in the CDR3. From germline, CDR1 is SEHNR and CDR2 FQNEAQ (reference sequence). Trimming removed 5 bases at V and 4 bases at J, with 8 bases between. CDR3 region: CASSRDITEAFF. CDR3 in DNA: TGTGCCAGCAGCCGGGACATCACTGAAGCTTTCTTT.